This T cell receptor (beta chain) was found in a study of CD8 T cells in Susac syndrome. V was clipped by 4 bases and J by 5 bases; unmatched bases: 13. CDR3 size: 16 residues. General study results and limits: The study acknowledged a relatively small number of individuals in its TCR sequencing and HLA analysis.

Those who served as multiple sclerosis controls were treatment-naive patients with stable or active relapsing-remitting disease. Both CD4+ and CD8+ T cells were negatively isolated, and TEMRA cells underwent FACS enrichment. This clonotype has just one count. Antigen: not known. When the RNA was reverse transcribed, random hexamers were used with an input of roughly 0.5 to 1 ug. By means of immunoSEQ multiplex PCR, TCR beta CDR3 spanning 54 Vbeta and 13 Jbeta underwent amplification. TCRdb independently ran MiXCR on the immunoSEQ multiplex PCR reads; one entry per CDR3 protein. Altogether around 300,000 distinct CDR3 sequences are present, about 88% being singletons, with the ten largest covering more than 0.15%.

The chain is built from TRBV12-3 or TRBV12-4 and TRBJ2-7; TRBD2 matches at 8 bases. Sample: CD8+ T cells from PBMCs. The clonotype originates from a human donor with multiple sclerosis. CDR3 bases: TGTGCCAGCAGTTCCCCCCTTAGCGGGGTCCCCCACGAGCAGTACTTC. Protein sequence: CASSSPLSGVPHEQYF.